The 5 T cell receptor beta chains presented below share a single source sample, sequenced in a study of blood T cell repertoires in COVID-19. The protocol was immunoSEQ multiplex PCR, while the TCRdb copy is restricted to in-frame clones and leaves out a portion. The repertoire holds nearly 60,000 clones, with about 85% as singletons. The specimen was peripheral blood. Receptors were obtained from a man between 40 and 49 years old with active COVID-19.

The chain uses TRBV25-1 and TRBJ2-5; TRBD2 matches 8 bases. CDR1 and CDR2 from the germline V gene are MGHDK and SYGVNS. This CDR3 region has 14 residues. V lost 4 bases, J lost 2 bases, and 3 bases stayed unmatched. DNA of the CDR3: TGTGCCAGCAGTGCCCGGGGGGGGCAAGAGACCCAGTACTTC. This sequence encodes CASSARGGQETQYF. Filled out from reference TRBV25-1 and TRBJ2-5, the complete variable domain reads EADIYQTPRYLVIGTGKKITLECSQTMGHDKMYWYQQDPGMELHLIHYSYGVNSTEKGDLSSESTVSRIRTEHFPLTLESARPSHTSQYLCASSARGGQETQYFGPGTRLLVL.

The gene calls are TRBV28 and TRBJ2-3; no clear D. V gave up 2 bases and J gave up 5 bases, with 5 bases separating them. Per the germline V gene, CDR1 is MDHEN and CDR2 is SYDVKM. This CDR3 comprises 12 residues. The CDR3 nucleotides are TGTGCCAGCAGTTTACGCGTAGATACGCAGTATTTT. Translating it yields CASSLRVDTQYF.

J is TRBJ2-1 and V is TRBV13; no clear D. From germline, CDR1 is PRHDT and CDR2 FYEKMQ (reference sequence). The CDR3 spans 14 residues. V shed 2 bases and J shed 4 bases, with 9 bases lying between them. The CDR3 DNA sequence: TGTGCCAGCAGCTTAACGGTCATGTACAATGAGCAGTTCTTC. It codes for CASSLTVMYNEQFF. Drawing the rest from reference TRBV13 and TRBJ2-1, the complete variable domain is AAGVIQSPRHLIKEKRETATLKCYPIPRHDTVYWYQQGPGQDPQFLISFYEKMQSDKGSIPDRFSAQQFSDYHSELNMSSLELGDSALYFCASSLTVMYNEQFFGPGTRLTVL.

The J gene is TRBJ2-7, the V gene TRBV1; the table's D call TRBD2 went unverified against the DNA. TRBV1 is a known pseudogene. The CDR3 consists of 15 residues. CDR3 sequence (DNA): TGCACCAGCACCTCGGGTAGCGGGAGGGGTTGCGAGCAGTACTTC. Residues: CTSTSGSGRGCEQYF.

The J gene is TRBJ2-7, the V gene TRBV5-6, with D maybe TRBD2 (6 bases). Trimming removed 4 bases from V and 6 bases from J, with 20 bases in between. Germline CDR1 and CDR2: SGHDT and YYEEEE. CDR3 length equals 15 residues. The CDR3 here is CASSPGLGEVFEQYF. CDR3 in DNA: TGTGCCAGCAGCCCTGGACTCGGGGAGGTATTCGAGCAGTACTTC.